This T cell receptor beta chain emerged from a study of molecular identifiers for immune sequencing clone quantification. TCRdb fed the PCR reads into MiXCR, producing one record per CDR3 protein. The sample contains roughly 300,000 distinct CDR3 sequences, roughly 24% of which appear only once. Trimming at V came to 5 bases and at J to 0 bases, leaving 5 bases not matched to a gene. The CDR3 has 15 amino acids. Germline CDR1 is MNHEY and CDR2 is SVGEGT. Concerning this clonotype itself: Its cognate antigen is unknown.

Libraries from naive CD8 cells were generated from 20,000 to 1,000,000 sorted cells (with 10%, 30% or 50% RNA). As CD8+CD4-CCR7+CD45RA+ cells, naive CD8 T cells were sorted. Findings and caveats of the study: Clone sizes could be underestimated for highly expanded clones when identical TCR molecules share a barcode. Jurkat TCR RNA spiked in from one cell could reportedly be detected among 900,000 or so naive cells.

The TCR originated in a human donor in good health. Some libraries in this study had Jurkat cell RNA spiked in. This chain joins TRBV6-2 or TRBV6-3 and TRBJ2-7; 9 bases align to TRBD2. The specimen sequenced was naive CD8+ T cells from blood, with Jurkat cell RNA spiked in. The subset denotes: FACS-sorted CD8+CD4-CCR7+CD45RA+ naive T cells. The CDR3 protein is CASSGLAGLSYEQYF. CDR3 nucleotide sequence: TGTGCCAGCAGTGGCCTAGCGGGACTCTCCTACGAGCAGTACTTC.